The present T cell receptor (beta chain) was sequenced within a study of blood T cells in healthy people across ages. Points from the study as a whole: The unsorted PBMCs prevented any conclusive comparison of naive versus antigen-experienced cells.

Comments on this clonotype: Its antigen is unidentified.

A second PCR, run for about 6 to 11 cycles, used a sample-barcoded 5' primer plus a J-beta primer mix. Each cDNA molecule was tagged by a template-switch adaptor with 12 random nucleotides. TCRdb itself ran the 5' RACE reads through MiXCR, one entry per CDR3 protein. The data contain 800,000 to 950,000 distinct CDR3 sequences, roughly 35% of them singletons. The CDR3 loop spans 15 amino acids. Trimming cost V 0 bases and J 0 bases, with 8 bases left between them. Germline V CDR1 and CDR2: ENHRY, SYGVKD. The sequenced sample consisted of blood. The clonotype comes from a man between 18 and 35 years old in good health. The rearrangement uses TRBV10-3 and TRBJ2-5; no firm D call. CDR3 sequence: CAISESQANQETQYF. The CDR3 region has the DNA TGTGCCATCAGTGAGTCTCAGGCCAACCAAGAGACCCAGTACTTC.